A single sample is the source of the 13 T cell receptor beta chains below, sequenced in a study of cytomegalovirus exposure and HLA in healthy donors. 60 Vbeta and 13 Jbeta primers were used in PCR. The repertoire was sequenced with immunoSEQ multiplex PCR; TCRdb's copy has only in-frame clones and lacks some. The data contain about 130,000 clones, around 80% of them seen just once; the ten biggest clones take up approximately 10%. Sequenced sample: PBMCs. These receptors all come from a man aged 25-40 years in good health and CMV-seropositive.

The rearrangement joins TRBV28 to TRBJ2-1, with a tentative D call TRBD1 (6 bases). Germline CDR1 reads MDHEN; CDR2 reads SYDVKM. The CDR3 has 14 amino acids. Trimming cost V 10 bases and J 0 bases, with 13 bases left between them. The CDR3 DNA is TGTGCCACCGAACGGACAGACTCCTACAATGAGCAGTTCTTC. Amino acids: CATERTDSYNEQFF.

The chain has TRBV4-3 and TRBJ1-1, with D perhaps matching TRBD1 (5 bases). Germline V gives CDR1 LGHNA, CDR2 YSLEER. Trimming cost V 0 bases and J 10 bases, with 15 bases left between them. This CDR3 region has 14 residues. The CDR3 reads CASSQDLGVRRAFF. As DNA, the CDR3 is TGCGCCAGCAGCCAAGATTTAGGGGTAAGGAGAGCTTTCTTT.

The chain has TRBV27 and TRBJ2-5, with 8 bases lining up with TRBD1. This CDR3 is 14 amino acids long. The J segment lost 7 bases and the V segment lost 6 bases, leaving 10 bases of the junction unmatched. CDR1 and CDR2 from the germline V gene are MNHEY and SMNVEV (reference sequence). In DNA, the CDR3 is TGTGCCAGCAGCCCCCGGTCAGGGGGCGGGACCCAGTACTTC. This codes for CASSPRSGGGTQYF.

This clone was seen only a few times. The chain's CDR3 is CASSWGGGYEQYF. The DNA for the CDR3 is TGTGCCAGCAGTTGGGGAGGAGGCTACGAGCAGTACTTC. This rearrangement joins TRBV6-5 to TRBJ2-7, with a possible D match to TRBD2 (6 bases). V was clipped by 4 bases and J by 3 bases, with 10 bases between them. This CDR3 spans 13 amino acids. CDR1 is MNHEY and CDR2 is SVGAGI in the germline V gene.

The chain couples TRBV2 to TRBJ2-5; D is unresolved. The V and J ends lost 6 bases and 2 bases respectively, with 4 bases between them. In germline, CDR1 is SNHLY, CDR2 FYNNEI. The CDR3 is 11 amino acids. CDR3 loop: CASSYQETQYF. The DNA of the CDR3 is TGTGCCAGCAGCTATCAAGAGACCCAGTACTTC.

The J gene is TRBJ2-7, the V gene TRBV4-3; 9 bases match TRBD2. CDR3 size: 19 residues. Per germline, CDR1 LGHNA and CDR2 YSLEER. Trimming removed 4 bases from V and 4 bases from J; junction bases left unmatched: 20. CDR3 region: CASSPQSPYSGSSLYEQYF. CDR3 DNA: TGCGCCAGCAGCCCCCAAAGCCCTTATAGCGGGAGCTCTCTGTACGAGCAGTACTTC.

The genes are TRBV7-2 and TRBJ2-5; TRBD1 might be the D (6 bases). Germline V gives CDR1 SGHTA, CDR2 FQGNSA. This CDR3 contains 14 residues. V gave up 7 bases and J gave up 5 bases, with 17 bases separating them. This CDR3 is CASTLPGQGETQYF. The CDR3 bases are TGTGCCAGCACTCTACCGGGACAAGGGGAGACCCAGTACTTC. The full variable domain, its missing parts supplied by reference TRBV7-2 and TRBJ2-5, is GAGVSQSPSNKVTEKGKDVELRCDPISGHTALYWYRQSLGQGLEFLIYFQGNSAPDKSGLPSDRFSAERTGGSVSTLTIQRTQQEDSAVYLCASTLPGQGETQYFGPGTRLLVL.

The chain carries TRBV28 and TRBJ2-5, with 13 bases identical to TRBD2. The length of the CDR3 is 16 residues. V was pared by 5 bases and J by 1 base, with 4 bases of the junction left unmatched. From germline, CDR1 is MDHEN and CDR2 SYDVKM. This chain's CDR3 is CASSTGTSGIQETQYF. The CDR3 DNA follows: TGTGCCAGCAGTACCGGGACTAGCGGGATCCAAGAGACCCAGTACTTC.

This CDR3 reads CASKLAGAYEQYF. DNA of the CDR3: TGTGCCAGCAAACTAGCGGGAGCCTACGAGCAGTACTTC. The V call is TRBV27, the J call TRBJ2-7; 11 bases match TRBD2. The V gene's germline CDR1 is MNHEY and CDR2 SMNVEV (reference sequence). The trim removed 7 bases at V and 2 bases at J, leaving 1 base unmatched. The CDR3 is 13 residues long.

J is TRBJ1-3 and V is TRBV9, with D unclear. Germline V lookup: CDR1 SGDLS, CDR2 YYNGEE. The CDR3 is 13 amino acids. Trimming pared 4 bases from V and 7 bases from J, leaving 12 bases between. CDR3 in amino acids: CASSPPGANTIYF. CDR3 bases: TGTGCCAGCAGCCCTCCGGGTGCGAACACCATATATTTT.

This sequence joins TRBV10-3 and TRBJ2-3, with 9 nucleotides matching TRBD2. Germline V gene sequence: CDR1 ENHRY, CDR2 SYGVKD. Trimming cost V 2 bases and J 2 bases; bases outside gene matches: 23. The CDR3 runs 22 residues. The CDR3 protein is CAISEPLGPTAYSGSDTDTQYF. DNA of the CDR3: TGTGCCATCAGTGAGCCCCTCGGCCCGACAGCCTATAGCGGGAGTGACACAGATACGCAGTATTTT.

The CDR3 here is CASSLDNQRSYEQYF. CDR3 in DNA: TGTGCCAGCAGTCTCGATAACCAGCGGAGCTACGAGCAGTACTTC. This chain links TRBV28 with TRBJ2-7; D may be TRBD2 (5 bases). The CDR3 loop spans 15 amino acids. In germline, CDR1 is MDHEN, CDR2 SYDVKM. The V end lost 5 bases, the J end lost 3 bases, and 17 bases lay between the germline ends.

The chain recombines TRBV18 with TRBJ2-6; D is uncertain. V shed 8 bases and J shed 0 bases, with 5 bases lying between them. Per germline, CDR1 KGHSH and CDR2 LQKENI. The CDR3 covers 13 residues. CDR3 bases: TGTGCCAGCAAGAGCTCTGGGGCCAACGTCCTGACTTTC. Its translation: CASKSSGANVLTF.